The source of this T cell receptor beta chain is a study of shared clonotypes between healthy human individuals. The repertoire was sequenced with immunoSEQ multiplex PCR; TCRdb's copy has only in-frame clones and lacks some. The sample shows about 470,000 clones, 70% to 80% of them seen only once. Genomic DNA came from about 90 million PBMCs in unsorted samples. On this clone itself: Its antigen is as yet unknown.

Findings and caveats of the study: Only a few donors were included, so the genetic and exposure-history diversity represented was limited.

Germline CDR1 reads SGHTA; CDR2 reads FQGNSA. V dropped 0 bases and J dropped 0 bases, with 16 bases sitting between them. CDR3 size: 18 residues. Material: PBMCs. The chain is built from TRBV7-2 and TRBJ2-3; possibly TRBD2 for D (6 bases). The sequence derives from a woman in her forties in good health. Some clones in this sample may be carry-over from other donors' samples. The CDR3 loop is CASSLASVGGTSTDTQYF. DNA of the CDR3: TGTGCCAGCAGCTTAGCGTCGGTGGGCGGGACTAGCACAGATACGCAGTATTTT.